This TCR beta chain was retrieved from a study of molecular identifiers for immune sequencing clone quantification. Naive CD8 T cells were picked out by sorting for CD8+CD4-CCR7+CD45RA+. Bulk TCR libraries were made with methods that had been previously described and with listed TCR primers. TCRdb re-called the PCR reads through MiXCR, storing one row per CDR3 protein. The sample consists of 250,000 to 350,000 distinct CDR3 sequences, roughly 23% of them appearing once. As regards this clonotype: A clone one base away is much larger, so this may be a read error.

CDR1 SQVTM and CDR2 ANQGSEA come from the germline V gene. This CDR3 spans 13 amino acids. The J gene is TRBJ2-2, the V gene TRBV29-1; D not certain. The sample was naive CD8+ T cells from blood, with Jurkat cell RNA spiked in. Subset reported: FACS-sorted CD8+CD4-CCR7+CD45RA+ naive T cells. This clonotype originated in a human donor in good health. Some libraries in this study had Jurkat cell RNA spiked in. CDR3 region: CGVVSANTGELFF. DNA of the CDR3: TGCGGCGTTGTGTCCGCGAACACCGGGGAGCTGTTTTTT.